This T cell receptor (beta chain) was obtained from a study of blood T cell repertoires in COVID-19. Study at large: Specimens from acute and convalescent COVID-19 originated in the United States, Italy and Spain.

Clones were read by immunoSEQ multiplex PCR, and TCRdb kept only the in-frame ones, dropping some. The sample records hundreds of thousands of clones, 86% being singletons. The germline CDR1 and CDR2 sequences are LNHDA and SQIVND (reference sequence). The CDR3 is 12 residues long. Trimming left V 4 bases short and J 5 bases short, with 8 bases between. Assignment of participants to cohorts was predicated upon participant-reported clinical history. The V gene is TRBV19, the J gene TRBJ1-2; D not certain. The specimen sequenced was PBMCs or T cells enriched from blood (not recorded which). This TCR was recovered from a woman between 45 and 65 years old who had recovered from COVID-19. DNA of the CDR3: TGTGCCAGTAGTACCCCACTATATGGCTACACCTTC. Its translation is CASSTPLYGYTF.